This TCR beta chain was found in a study of blood T cell repertoires in COVID-19. Sequencing was performed with immunoSEQ multiplex PCR; in TCRdb, only in-frame clones are kept and a portion is missing. The table lists roughly 50,000 clones, around 83% of them singletons. This sequence originates from a woman aged 55-70 years with acute or convalescent COVID-19. Sequencing input: peripheral blood.

The chain's CDR3 is CASRSSPGSPLHF. CDR3 sequence (DNA): TGTGCCAGCAGGAGCAGCCCGGGGTCACCCCTCCACTTT. The chain carries TRBV7-8 and TRBJ1-6; no clear D. The V end was cut by 6 bases, the J end by 10 bases, with 13 bases between. The germline CDR1 and CDR2 sequences are SGHVS and FQNEAQ. CDR3 length: 13 amino acids.